This TCR beta chain was identified in a study of cytomegalovirus exposure and HLA in healthy donors. The PCR made use of 60 Vbeta and 13 Jbeta primers. This table comes from immunoSEQ multiplex PCR, and its TCRdb copy is limited to in-frame clones, with some not included. This table holds under 90,000 clones, about 70% found once. V lost 2 bases, J lost 7 bases, and 11 bases stayed unmatched. Germline V gives CDR1 SGDLS, CDR2 YYNGEE. The CDR3 contains 16 residues. The sample taken for sequencing was PBMCs. The clonotype comes from a middle-aged man in good health and CMV-seropositive. The chain uses TRBV9 and TRBJ2-1; 8 bases match TRBD2. The CDR3 reads CASSVSSPSGGNEQFF. DNA for the CDR3: TGTGCCAGCAGCGTCAGCAGCCCCAGCGGGGGAAATGAGCAGTTCTTC.